This TCR beta chain was captured by sequencing in a study of T cells in Graves' hyperthyroidism and ophthalmopathy. In the study overall: Sampling of peripheral blood happened at initial diagnosis, prior to any treatment. General study points: Ophthalmopathy was predicted by the model a median of roughly 6 months ahead of onset.

Orbital computed tomography, thyroid ultrasound, serum thyroxine and TRAb, and clinical symptoms together informed the diagnoses. In germline, CDR1 is LNHDA, CDR2 SQIVND (reference sequence). The CDR3 runs 14 residues. Trimming took 8 bases from V and 3 from J, leaving 15 bases between them. Of note for this clonotype: Its antigen is as yet unknown.

Amplified TCR beta CDR3 regions came from RNA transcripts. First-round RT-PCR of the TCR CDR3 relied on the HTBI primer set. Via MiXCR, TCRdb re-called the multiplex PCR reads, giving one row per CDR3 protein. The repertoire holds under 600,000 distinct CDR3 sequences, with roughly 16% as singletons. Sequencing input: blood. The chain uses TRBV19 and TRBJ2-3; D is ambiguous. The sequence was obtained from a woman aged 40 to 50 with Graves' ophthalmopathy. The chain's CDR3 is CASSPQSTTDTQYF. CDR3 nucleotide sequence: TGTGCCAGTTCTCCACAGAGTACTACAGATACGCAGTATTTT.